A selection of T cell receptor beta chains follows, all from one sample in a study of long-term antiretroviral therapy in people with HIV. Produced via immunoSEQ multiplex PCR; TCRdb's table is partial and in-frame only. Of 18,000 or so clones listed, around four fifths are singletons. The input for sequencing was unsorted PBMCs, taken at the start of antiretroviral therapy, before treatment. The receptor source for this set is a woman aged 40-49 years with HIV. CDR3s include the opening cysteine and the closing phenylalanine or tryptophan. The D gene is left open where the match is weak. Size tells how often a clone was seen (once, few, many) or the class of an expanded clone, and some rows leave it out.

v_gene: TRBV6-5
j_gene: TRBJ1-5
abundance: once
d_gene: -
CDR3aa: CASSYSIGDIGPQHF
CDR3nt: TGTGCCAGCAGTTACTCGATAGGGGACATAGGGCCCCAGCATTTT

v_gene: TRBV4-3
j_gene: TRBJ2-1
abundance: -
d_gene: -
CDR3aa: CASSSARDLIYNEQFF
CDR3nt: TGCGCCAGCAGCTCCGCCCGGGACTTAATCTACAATGAGCAGTTCTTC

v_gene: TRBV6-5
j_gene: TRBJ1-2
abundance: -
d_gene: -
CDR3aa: CASSYSVRGSGYTF
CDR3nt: TGTGCCAGCAGTTACTCGGTCAGGGGCTCTGGCTACACCTTC

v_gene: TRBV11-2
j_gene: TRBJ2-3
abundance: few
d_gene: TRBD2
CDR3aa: CASSPRRAGSTDTQYF
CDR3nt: TGTGCCAGCAGCCCGCGCCGAGCGGGGTCAACAGATACGCAGTATTTT

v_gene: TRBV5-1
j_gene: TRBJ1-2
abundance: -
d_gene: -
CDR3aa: CASSLEKGNGYTF
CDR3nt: TGCGCCAGCAGCTTGGAGAAGGGGAACGGCTACACCTTC

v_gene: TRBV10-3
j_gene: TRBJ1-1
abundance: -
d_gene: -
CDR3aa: CAISESRNTEAFF
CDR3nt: TGTGCCATCAGTGAGTCGAGGAACACTGAAGCTTTCTTT

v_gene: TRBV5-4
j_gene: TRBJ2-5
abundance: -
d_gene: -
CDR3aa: CASSLDRAGGETQYF
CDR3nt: TGTGCCAGCAGCTTGGACAGGGCAGGAGGAGAGACCCAGTACTTC

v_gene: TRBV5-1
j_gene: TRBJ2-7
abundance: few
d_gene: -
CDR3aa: CASSSSPGPPYEQYF
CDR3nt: TGCGCCAGCAGTTCTAGCCCGGGACCGCCATACGAGCAGTACTTC

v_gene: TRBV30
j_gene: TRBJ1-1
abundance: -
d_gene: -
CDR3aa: CAWREDGGAFF
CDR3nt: TGTGCCTGGAGGGAGGACGGGGGAGCTTTCTTT

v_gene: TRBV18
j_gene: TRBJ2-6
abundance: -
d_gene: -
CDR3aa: CASSPGSGANVLTF
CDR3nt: TGTGCCAGCTCACCAGGCTCTGGGGCCAACGTCCTGACTTTC

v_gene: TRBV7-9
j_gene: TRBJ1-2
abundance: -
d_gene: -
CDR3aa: CASSRWGGYTF
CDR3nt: TGTGCCAGCAGCCGTTGGGGTGGCTACACCTTC

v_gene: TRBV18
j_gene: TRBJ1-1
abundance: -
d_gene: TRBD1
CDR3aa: CASSPRADRAYTEAFF
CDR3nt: TGTGCCAGCTCACCAAGAGCAGACAGGGCATACACTGAAGCTTTCTTT

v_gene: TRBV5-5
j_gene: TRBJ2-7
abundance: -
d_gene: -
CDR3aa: CASSLAETGFYEQYF
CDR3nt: TGTGCCAGCAGCTTGGCCGAGACAGGCTTCTACGAGCAGTACTTC

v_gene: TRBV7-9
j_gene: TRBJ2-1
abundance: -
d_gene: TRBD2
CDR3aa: CASSRAGGTTNEQFF
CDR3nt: TGTGCCAGCAGTCGAGCGGGAGGGACTACCAATGAGCAGTTCTTC

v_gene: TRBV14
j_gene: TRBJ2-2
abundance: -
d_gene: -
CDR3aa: CASSKSDSGELFF
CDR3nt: TGTGCCAGCAGCAAAAGTGACTCCGGGGAGCTGTTTTTT

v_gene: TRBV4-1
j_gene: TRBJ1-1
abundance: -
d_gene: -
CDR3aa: CASSQGMGFSEAFF
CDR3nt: TGCGCCAGCAGCCAAGGAATGGGATTCTCTGAAGCTTTCTTT

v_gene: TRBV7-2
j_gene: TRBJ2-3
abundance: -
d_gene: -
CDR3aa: CASSLLGGGVDTQYF
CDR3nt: TGTGCCAGCAGCTTATTAGGCGGGGGCGTAGATACGCAGTATTTT

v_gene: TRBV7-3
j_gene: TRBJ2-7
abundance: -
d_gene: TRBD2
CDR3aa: CASRLRGSGDYEQYF
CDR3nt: TGTGCCAGCAGACTCCGAGGTAGCGGGGATTACGAGCAGTACTTC

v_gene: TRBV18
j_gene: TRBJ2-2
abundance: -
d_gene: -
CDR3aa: CASSPGAGANTGELFF
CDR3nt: TGTGCCAGCTCACCAGGGGCAGGAGCGAACACCGGGGAGCTGTTTTTT

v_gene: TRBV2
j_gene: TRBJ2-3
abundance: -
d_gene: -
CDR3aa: CALDYGGPRDTQYF
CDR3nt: TGTGCCCTAGACTATGGGGGGCCGCGAGATACGCAGTATTTT

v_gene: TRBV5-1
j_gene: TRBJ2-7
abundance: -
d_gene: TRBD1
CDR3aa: CASSSNTGGTGKREQYF
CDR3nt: TGCGCCAGCAGCTCCAATACCGGCGGGACAGGGAAACGCGAGCAGTACTTC

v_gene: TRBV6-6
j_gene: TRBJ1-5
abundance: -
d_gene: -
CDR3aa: CASSFWDPSNQPQHF
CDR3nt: TGTGCCAGCAGTTTCTGGGACCCTAGCAATCAGCCCCAGCATTTT

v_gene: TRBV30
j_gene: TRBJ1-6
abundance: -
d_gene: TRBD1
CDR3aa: CAWQWDRGRSPLHF
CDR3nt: TGTGCCTGGCAATGGGACAGGGGGAGATCACCCCTCCACTTT

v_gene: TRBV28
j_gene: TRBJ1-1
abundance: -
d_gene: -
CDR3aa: CASSLTEDMNTEAFF
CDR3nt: TGTGCCAGCAGTTTGACGGAGGATATGAACACTGAAGCTTTCTTT

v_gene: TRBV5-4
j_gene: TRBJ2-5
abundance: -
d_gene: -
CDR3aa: CASSLIGGQETQYF
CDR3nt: TGTGCCAGCAGCTTGATCGGTGGGCAAGAGACCCAGTACTTC

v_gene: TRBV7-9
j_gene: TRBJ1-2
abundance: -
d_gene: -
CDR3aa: CASSWGLDGYTF
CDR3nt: TGTGCCAGCAGCTGGGGCTTGGATGGCTACACCTTC